The present entry profiles one T cell receptor beta chain with its context. The sample contains more than one DNA sequence encoding this CDR3. The germline V gene has CDR1 DFQATT and CDR2 SNEGSKA (reference sequence). Trimming shortened V by 3 bases and J by 1 base, and 9 bases separated the two germline ends. The CDR3 runs 13 residues. The data were obtained in a study of blood T cell repertoires in COVID-19. The wider study: Material from acute and convalescent COVID-19 was sourced from the United States, Italy and Spain. T cells, B-cell-depleted T cells, or PBMCs supplied cDNA or gDNA.

Authors' methods: It was from reference gene primer amplification that nucleated cell counts were estimated. The method was immunoSEQ multiplex PCR; TCRdb's version includes in-frame clones alone and lacks a portion of them. V and J calls and clone size are copied from that table; D and trimming were computed from the DNA. The data show approximately 61,000 clones, with roughly 80% seen just once and around 5% held by the top ten. This chain uses TRBV20-1 with TRBJ2-5, with D perhaps TRBD1 (5 bases). Sequenced sample: peripheral blood. The clonotype was recovered from a man between 65 and 85 years old with acute or convalescent COVID-19. CDR3 sequence (DNA): TGCAGTGCTAGTTCCCAGGGCCAAGAGACCCAGTACTTC. Translating gives CSASSQGQETQYF.